A selection of T cell receptor beta chains follows, all from one sample in a study of follicular helper T cells after annual influenza vaccination. TCRdb's table, derived via immunoSEQ multiplex PCR, lists solely in-frame clones and lacks some. In the table there are about 27,000 clones, approximately 80% of which are singletons. The source was CXCR5+ CD38- circulating T follicular helper cells from blood, collected on the day of influenza vaccination. Receptor source: an adult who received the influenza vaccine. CDR3s include the opening cysteine and the closing phenylalanine or tryptophan. D genes are given only for firm matches. Clone size appears in some rows only: once, few, many, or a class for an expanded clone.

>TRBV30|NA|NA|TRBJ1-3
CAWSGDTSLTSGNTIYF
TGTGCCTGGAGTGGAGACACTAGTTTAACTTCTGGAAACACCATATATTTT
>TRBV30|NA|NA|TRBJ1-5
CAWSTQRDQPQHF
TGTGCCTGGAGTACCCAAAGAGATCAGCCCCAGCATTTT
>TRBV27|NA|NA|TRBJ1-2
CASSPDLGGVGGYTF
TGTGCCAGCAGTCCCGACTTAGGAGGGGTGGGGGGCTACACCTTC
>TRBV13|once|NA|TRBJ2-3
CASSQTGTQYF
TGTGCCAGCAGCCAGACAGGTACGCAGTATTTT
>TRBV5-6|NA|TRBD2|TRBJ2-2
CASSFGLASNTGELFF
TGTGCCAGCAGCTTTGGACTAGCCTCGAACACCGGGGAGCTGTTTTTT
>TRBV7-2|NA|TRBD2|TRBJ2-7
CASSSSSGRNYEQYF
TGTGCCAGCAGCAGTTCTAGCGGGAGGAACTACGAGCAGTACTTC
>TRBV28|NA|TRBD2|TRBJ2-1
CASNSGTSGRNEQFF
TGTGCCAGCAATTCCGGGACTAGCGGGAGAAATGAGCAGTTCTTC
>TRBV14|NA|NA|TRBJ1-1
CASSVQGGTEAFF
TGTGCCAGCAGCGTCCAGGGAGGTACTGAAGCTTTCTTT
>TRBV2|NA|NA|TRBJ2-5
CASTVRLSQETQYF
TGTGCCAGCACCGTGCGCTTAAGCCAAGAGACCCAGTACTTC
>TRBV19|NA|TRBD1|TRBJ2-1
CASSKYGGQGWNEQFF
TGTGCCAGTAGTAAATACGGCGGACAGGGGTGGAATGAGCAGTTCTTC
>TRBV5-1|few|NA|TRBJ1-2
CASSLTGFDGYTF
TGCGCCAGCAGCTTGACGGGGTTTGATGGCTACACCTTC
>TRBV7-9|NA|NA|TRBJ2-3
CASSTRGIGADTQYF
TGTGCCAGCAGCACCCGAGGTATTGGTGCAGATACGCAGTATTTT
>TRBV19|few|TRBD2|TRBJ2-2
CASSPFKAGSGLFF
TGTGCCAGTAGCCCGTTTAAAGCGGGATCGGGGCTGTTTTTT
>TRBV7-9|NA|NA|TRBJ2-3
CASSSLGGASADTQYF
TGTGCCAGCAGCTCTCTAGGAGGCGCCTCCGCAGATACGCAGTATTTT
>TRBV19|NA|NA|TRBJ2-5
CASSIRLKETQYF
TGTGCCAGTAGTATCAGGTTAAAGGAGACCCAGTACTTC
>TRBV5-8|NA|NA|TRBJ2-7
CASSLTGFGHEQYF
TGTGCCAGCAGCCTTACAGGTTTTGGTCACGAGCAGTACTTC
>TRBV7-2|NA|TRBD2|TRBJ2-7
CASSLVGGRTPYEQYF
TGTGCCAGCAGCTTAGTAGGCGGGAGAACTCCCTACGAGCAGTACTTC
>TRBV30|NA|TRBD1|TRBJ2-7
CASSRDSGPYEQYF
TGTGCCTCCTCCCGGGACAGCGGACCATACGAGCAGTACTTC
>TRBV5-1|NA|NA|TRBJ1-3
CASSLTGIGSGNTIYF
TGCGCCAGCAGCTTGACAGGGATCGGTTCTGGAAACACCATATATTTT
>TRBV5-4|NA|TRBD1|TRBJ1-2
CASSLDRVRGGYTF
TGTGCCAGCAGCTTAGACAGGGTGCGCGGTGGCTACACCTTC
>TRBV28|NA|TRBD1|TRBJ1-3
CASSSGQGLLSTIYF
TGTGCCAGCAGTTCGGGACAGGGCCTTCTCTCAACCATATATTTT
>TRBV19|few|TRBD2|TRBJ2-7
CASSTLGGGNTYEQYF
TGTGCCAGTAGTACCCTGGGCGGGGGGAACACCTACGAGCAGTACTTC
>TRBV7-6|NA|TRBD1|TRBJ1-3
CASSEGTGGRTIYF
TGTGCCAGCAGCGAAGGGACAGGGGGACGGACCATATATTTT
>TRBV18|NA|NA|TRBJ2-3
CASSPPGSFRDTQYF
TGTGCCAGCTCACCACCCGGTAGCTTCAGAGATACGCAGTATTTT
>TRBV10-3|NA|NA|TRBJ2-5
CAISDPEVSGEGGLGKTQYF
TGTGCCATCAGTGACCCCGAGGTAAGCGGAGAAGGGGGATTGGGAAAGACCCAGTACTTC
>TRBV19|NA|NA|TRBJ1-6
CASSINRDLFGSPLHF
TGTGCCAGTAGTATTAACAGGGATTTATTCGGTTCACCCCTCCACTTT
>TRBV6-5|NA|NA|TRBJ1-6
CGSSSYNSPLHF
TGTGGGTCGAGCTCCTATAATTCACCCCTCCACTTT
>TRBV19|NA|NA|TRBJ2-1
CASSIGPSSYEQFF
TGTGCCAGTAGTATAGGTCCCTCCAGTTATGAGCAGTTCTTC
>TRBV28|NA|TRBD2|TRBJ2-2
CASSSLAGEGTGELFF
TGTGCCAGCAGTAGCTTGGCGGGAGAGGGTACCGGGGAGCTGTTTTTT